This T cell receptor beta chain was captured in a study of T cell responses to AZD1222 COVID-19 vaccine. This clone was picked up one time. Its antigen remains unidentified. General study results and limits: At baseline, seropositivity was found in only a handful of AZD1222 recipients. Two AZD1222 administrations were followed by greater Spike-specific TCR breadth and depth. Mapped onto spike, vaccine-associated CD4 TCRs spanned it and were dominant at 160-218 and 743-854.

Sequencing used immunoSEQ multiplex PCR; TCRdb keeps in-frame clones, though not all of them. Altogether 150,000 to 200,000 clones are present, roughly 87% being singletons, with the ten largest covering over 1%. This CDR3 contains 14 residues. Between the trimmed V and J ends, which lost 6 bases and 3 bases, there was a span of 15 bases. CDR1 and CDR2 (germline): WSHSY, SAAADI. The sequence came from an adult who received the AZD1222 COVID-19 vaccine. The source material was peripheral blood, sampled 28 days after the second AZD1222 dose. V gene TRBV10-2 combines with J gene TRBJ2-7; D may correspond to TRBD1 or TRBD2 (5 bases each). The CDR3 region has the DNA TGCGCCAGCAGCCCGGGACGGTTAGACTACGAGCAGTACTTC. It yields the protein CASSPGRLDYEQYF.